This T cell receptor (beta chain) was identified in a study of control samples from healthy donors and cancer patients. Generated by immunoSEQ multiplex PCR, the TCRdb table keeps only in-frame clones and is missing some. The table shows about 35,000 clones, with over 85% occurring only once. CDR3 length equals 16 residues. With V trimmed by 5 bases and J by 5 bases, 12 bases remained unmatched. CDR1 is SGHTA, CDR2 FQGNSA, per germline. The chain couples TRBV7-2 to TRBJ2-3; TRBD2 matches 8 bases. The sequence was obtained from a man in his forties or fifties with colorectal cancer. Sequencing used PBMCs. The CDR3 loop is CASSSSPGGQKDTQYF. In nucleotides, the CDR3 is TGTGCCAGCAGCAGCTCACCGGGGGGGCAAAAAGATACGCAGTATTTT.